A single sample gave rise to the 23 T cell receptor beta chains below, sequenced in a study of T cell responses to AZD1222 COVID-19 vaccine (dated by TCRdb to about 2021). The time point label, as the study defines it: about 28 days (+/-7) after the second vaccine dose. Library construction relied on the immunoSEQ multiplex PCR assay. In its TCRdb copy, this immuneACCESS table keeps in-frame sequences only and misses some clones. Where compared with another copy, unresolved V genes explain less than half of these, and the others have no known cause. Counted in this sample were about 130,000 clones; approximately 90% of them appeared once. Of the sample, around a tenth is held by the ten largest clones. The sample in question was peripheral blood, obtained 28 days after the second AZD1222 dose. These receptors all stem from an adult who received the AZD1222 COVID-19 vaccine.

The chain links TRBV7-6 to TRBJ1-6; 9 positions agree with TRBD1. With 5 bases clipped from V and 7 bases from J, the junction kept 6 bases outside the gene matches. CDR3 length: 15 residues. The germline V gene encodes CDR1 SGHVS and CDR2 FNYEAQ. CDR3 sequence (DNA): TGTGCCAGCAGCGAACAGGGGGCGGGGAATTCACCCCTCCACTTT. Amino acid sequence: CASSEQGAGNSPLHF.

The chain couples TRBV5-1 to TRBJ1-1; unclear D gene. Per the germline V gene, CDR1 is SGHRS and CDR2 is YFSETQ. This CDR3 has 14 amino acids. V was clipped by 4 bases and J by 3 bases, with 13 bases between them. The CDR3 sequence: CASSPKGRDTEAFF. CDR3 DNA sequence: TGCGCCAGCAGCCCGAAAGGCCGGGACACTGAAGCTTTCTTT.

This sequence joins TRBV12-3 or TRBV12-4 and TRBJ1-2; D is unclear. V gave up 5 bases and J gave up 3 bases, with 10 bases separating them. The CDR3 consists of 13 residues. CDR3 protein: CASSKGRDYGYTF. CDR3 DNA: TGTGCCAGCAGTAAAGGAAGGGACTATGGCTACACCTTC.

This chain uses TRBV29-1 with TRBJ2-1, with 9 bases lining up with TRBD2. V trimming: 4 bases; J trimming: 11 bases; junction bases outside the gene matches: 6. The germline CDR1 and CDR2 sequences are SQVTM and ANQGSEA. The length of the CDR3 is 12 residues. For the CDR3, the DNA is TGCAGCGTTGGGACTAGCGTGGTCCAGCAGTTCTTC. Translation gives CSVGTSVVQQFF.

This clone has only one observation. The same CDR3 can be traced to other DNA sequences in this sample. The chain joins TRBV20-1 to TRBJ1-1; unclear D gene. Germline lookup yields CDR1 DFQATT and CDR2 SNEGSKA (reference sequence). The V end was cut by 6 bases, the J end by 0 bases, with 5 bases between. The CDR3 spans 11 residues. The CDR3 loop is CSASLNTEAFF. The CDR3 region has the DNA TGCAGTGCATCACTGAACACTGAAGCTTTCTTT.

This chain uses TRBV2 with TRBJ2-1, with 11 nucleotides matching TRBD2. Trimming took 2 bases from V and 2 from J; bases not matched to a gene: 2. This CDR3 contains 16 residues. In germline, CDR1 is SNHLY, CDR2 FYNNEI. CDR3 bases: TGTGCCAGCAGTGAAACTAGCGGGGGACCCTACAATGAGCAGTTCTTC. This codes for CASSETSGGPYNEQFF.

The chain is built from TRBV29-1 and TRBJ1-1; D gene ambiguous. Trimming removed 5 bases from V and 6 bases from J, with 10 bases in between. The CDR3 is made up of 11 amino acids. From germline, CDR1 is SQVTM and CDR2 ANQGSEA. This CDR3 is CSVSEGSEAFF. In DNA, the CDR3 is TGCAGCGTTTCGGAAGGGTCTGAAGCTTTCTTT.

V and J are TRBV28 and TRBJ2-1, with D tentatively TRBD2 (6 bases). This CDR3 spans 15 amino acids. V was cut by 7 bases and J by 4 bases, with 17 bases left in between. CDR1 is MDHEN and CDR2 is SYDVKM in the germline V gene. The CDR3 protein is CASTMGGANYNEQFF. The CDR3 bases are TGTGCCAGCACCATGGGGGGAGCGAATTACAATGAGCAGTTCTTC.

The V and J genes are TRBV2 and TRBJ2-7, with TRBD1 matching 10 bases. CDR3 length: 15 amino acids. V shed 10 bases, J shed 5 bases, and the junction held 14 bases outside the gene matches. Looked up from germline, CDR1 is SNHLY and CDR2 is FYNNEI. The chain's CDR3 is CATISSGGQGDEQYF. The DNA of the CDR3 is TGTGCCACCATATCATCCGGAGGACAGGGGGACGAGCAGTACTTC.

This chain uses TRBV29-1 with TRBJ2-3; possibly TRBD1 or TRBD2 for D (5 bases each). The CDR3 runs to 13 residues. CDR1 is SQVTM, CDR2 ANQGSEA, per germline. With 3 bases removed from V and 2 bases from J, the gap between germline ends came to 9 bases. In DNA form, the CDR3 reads TGCAGCGTTGAGGGACCGGCCACAGATACGCAGTATTTT. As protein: CSVEGPATDTQYF.

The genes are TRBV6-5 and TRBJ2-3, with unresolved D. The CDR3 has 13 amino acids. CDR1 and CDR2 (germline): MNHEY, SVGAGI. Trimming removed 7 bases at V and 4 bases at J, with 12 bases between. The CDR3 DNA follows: TGTGCCAGCACCCACCGTCACCCAGATACGCAGTATTTT. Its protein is CASTHRHPDTQYF.

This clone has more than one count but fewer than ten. The CDR3 nucleotides are TGTGCCAGCAGCTTGTCAGGGGCAGATACGCAGTATTTT. This codes for CASSLSGADTQYF. The gene calls are TRBV5-8 and TRBJ2-3; maybe TRBD1 (6 bases). Trimming took 1 base from V and 4 from J, leaving 7 bases between them. This CDR3 is 13 amino acids long. CDR1 is SGHTS and CDR2 is YDEGEE in the germline V gene.

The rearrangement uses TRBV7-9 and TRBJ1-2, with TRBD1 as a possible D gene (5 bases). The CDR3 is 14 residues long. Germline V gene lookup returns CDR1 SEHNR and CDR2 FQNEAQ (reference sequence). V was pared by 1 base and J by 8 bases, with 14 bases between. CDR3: CASSLGRPTGGYTF. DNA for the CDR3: TGTGCCAGCAGCTTAGGGCGCCCCACAGGCGGCTACACCTTC.

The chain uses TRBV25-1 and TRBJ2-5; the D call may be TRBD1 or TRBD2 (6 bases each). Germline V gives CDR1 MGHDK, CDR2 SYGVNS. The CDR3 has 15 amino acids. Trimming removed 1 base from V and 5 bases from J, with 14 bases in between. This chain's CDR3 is CASSESAGQGETQYF. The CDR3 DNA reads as TGTGCCAGCAGTGAATCCGCGGGGCAGGGGGAGACCCAGTACTTC.

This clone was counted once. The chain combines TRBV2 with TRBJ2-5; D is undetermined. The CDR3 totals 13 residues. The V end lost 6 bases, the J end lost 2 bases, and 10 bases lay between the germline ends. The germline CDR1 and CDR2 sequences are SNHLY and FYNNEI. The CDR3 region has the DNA TGTGCCAGCAGGAGATTGCTGCAAGAGACCCAGTACTTC. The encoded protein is CASRRLLQETQYF.

The CDR3 coding sequence is TGTGCCAGCTCACCAACCGGGGCAGCCGTCCGTACTGAAGCTTTCTTT. It yields the protein CASSPTGAAVRTEAFF. This chain links TRBV18 with TRBJ1-1, with D perhaps TRBD1 (5 bases). CDR3 length: 16 amino acids. Germline V gene data show CDR1 as KGHSH and CDR2 as LQKENI. V lost 2 bases, J lost 5 bases, and 18 bases lay in between.

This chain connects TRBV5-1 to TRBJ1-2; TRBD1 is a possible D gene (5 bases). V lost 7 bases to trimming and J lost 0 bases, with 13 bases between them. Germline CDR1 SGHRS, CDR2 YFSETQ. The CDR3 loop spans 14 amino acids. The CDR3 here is CASGGTDTNYGYTF. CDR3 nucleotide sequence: TGCGCCAGCGGAGGGACGGACACTAACTATGGCTACACCTTC. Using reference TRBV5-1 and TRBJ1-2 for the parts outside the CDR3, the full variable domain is KAGVTQTPRYLIKTRGQQVTLSCSPISGHRSVSWYQQTPGQGLQFLFEYFSETQRNKGNFPGRFSGRQFSNSRSEMNVSTLELGDSALYLCASGGTDTNYGYTFGSGTRLTVV.

The CDR3 region is CASIHHRDLEKLFF. Here the CDR3 DNA reads TGTGCCAGCATTCATCACAGAGATCTTGAAAAACTGTTTTTT. The V and J genes are TRBV6-5 and TRBJ1-4; D call uncertain. Germline V gives CDR1 MNHEY, CDR2 SVGAGI. V dropped 7 bases and J dropped 7 bases, with 16 bases sitting between them. The CDR3 has 14 amino acids.

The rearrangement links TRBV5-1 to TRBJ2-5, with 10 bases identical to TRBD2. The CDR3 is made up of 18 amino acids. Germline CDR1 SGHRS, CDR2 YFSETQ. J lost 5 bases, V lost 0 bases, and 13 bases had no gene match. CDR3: CASSLASRTSGEGETQYF. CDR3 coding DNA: TGCGCCAGCAGCTTGGCCTCGAGGACTAGCGGAGAGGGGGAGACCCAGTACTTC.

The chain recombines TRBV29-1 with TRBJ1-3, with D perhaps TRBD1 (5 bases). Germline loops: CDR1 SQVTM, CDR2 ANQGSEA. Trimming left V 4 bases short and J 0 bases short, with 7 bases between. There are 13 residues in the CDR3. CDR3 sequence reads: CSVGTLSGNTIYF. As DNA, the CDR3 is TGCAGCGTTGGGACACTCTCTGGAAACACCATATATTTT.

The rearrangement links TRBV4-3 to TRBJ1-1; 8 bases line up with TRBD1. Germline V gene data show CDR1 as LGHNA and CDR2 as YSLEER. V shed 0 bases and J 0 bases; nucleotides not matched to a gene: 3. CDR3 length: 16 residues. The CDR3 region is CASSQDTDRVNTEAFF. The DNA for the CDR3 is TGCGCCAGCAGCCAAGACACGGACAGGGTGAACACTGAAGCTTTCTTT.

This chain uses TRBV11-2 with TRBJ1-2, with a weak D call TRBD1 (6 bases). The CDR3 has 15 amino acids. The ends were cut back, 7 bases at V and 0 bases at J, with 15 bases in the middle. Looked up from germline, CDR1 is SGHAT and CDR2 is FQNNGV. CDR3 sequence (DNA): TGTGCCAGCACCCACCCAGGGGAAACTAACTATGGCTACACCTTC. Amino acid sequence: CASTHPGETNYGYTF.

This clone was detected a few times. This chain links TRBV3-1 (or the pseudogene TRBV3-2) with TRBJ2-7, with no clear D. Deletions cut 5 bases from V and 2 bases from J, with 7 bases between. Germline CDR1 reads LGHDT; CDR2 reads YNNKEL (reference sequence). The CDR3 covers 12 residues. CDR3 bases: TGTGCCAGCAGCACGTCCCCCTACGAGCAGTACTTC. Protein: CASSTSPYEQYF.